Sequencing of this T cell receptor (beta chain) was carried out in a study of identical twins. With template switching, a universal primer site was added, and the cDNA carried unique molecular identifiers. TCRdb reprocessed the 5' RACE reads via MiXCR and lists one record per CDR3 protein. The table shows hundreds of thousands of distinct CDR3 sequences, with 9.4% occurring only once. Study observations and caveats: When twins shared out-of-frame alpha sequences, those sequences had excess low generation probability.

Germline loops: CDR1 DFQATT, CDR2 SNEGSKA (reference sequence). The CDR3 runs 14 residues. Trimming shortened V by 7 bases and J by 1 base, and 16 bases separated the two germline ends. As regards this clonotype: The antigen is unknown.

The specimen was memory (CD45RO+) T cells sorted from blood. This clonotype was sampled from a woman aged 18-30 years in good health. The J gene is TRBJ2-5, the V gene TRBV20-1, with unresolved D. Here the CDR3 reads CSVRSSRSQETQYF. For the CDR3, the DNA is TGCAGTGTTAGGAGTAGCCGGTCCCAAGAGACCCAGTACTTC.